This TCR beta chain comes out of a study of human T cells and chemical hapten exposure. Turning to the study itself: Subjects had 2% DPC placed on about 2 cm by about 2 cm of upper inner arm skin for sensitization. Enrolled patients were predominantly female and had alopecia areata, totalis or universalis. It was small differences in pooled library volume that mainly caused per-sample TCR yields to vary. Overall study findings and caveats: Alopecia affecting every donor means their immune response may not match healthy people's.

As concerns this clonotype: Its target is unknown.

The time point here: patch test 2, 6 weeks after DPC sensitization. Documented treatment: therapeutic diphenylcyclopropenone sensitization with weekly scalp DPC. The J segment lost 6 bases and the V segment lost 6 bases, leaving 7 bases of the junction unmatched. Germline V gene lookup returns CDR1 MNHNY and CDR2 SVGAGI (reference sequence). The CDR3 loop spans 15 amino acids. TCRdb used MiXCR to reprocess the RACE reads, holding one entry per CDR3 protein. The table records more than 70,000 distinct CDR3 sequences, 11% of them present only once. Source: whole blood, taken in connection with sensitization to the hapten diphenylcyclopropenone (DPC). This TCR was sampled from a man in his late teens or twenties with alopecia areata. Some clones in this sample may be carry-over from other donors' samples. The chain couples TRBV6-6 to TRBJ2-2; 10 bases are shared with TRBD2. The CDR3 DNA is TGTGCCAGCAGCCTAGCGGGGGCCCGTTCCGGGGAGCTGTTTTTT. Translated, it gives CASSLAGARSGELFF.